The 7 T cell receptor beta chains below come from one sample, sequenced in a study of T cell changes during pregnancy in multiple sclerosis. Data came from immunoSEQ multiplex PCR; TCRdb stores just in-frame clones and leaves some out. Of some 87,000 clones listed, over 80% are singletons. The sample was peripheral blood, taken in the first trimester of pregnancy. These receptors were obtained from a female donor with multiple sclerosis, enrolled in a pregnancy study.

The rearrangement links TRBV5-1 to TRBJ2-3, with 10 bases aligning to TRBD2. The length of the CDR3 is 17 residues. Germline-derived CDR1 and CDR2 are SGHRS and YFSETQ. Losses at the gene ends were 4 bases for V and 2 bases for J; bases not matched to a gene: 10. The CDR3 sequence is CASSRLWTSGSTDTQYF. Here the CDR3 DNA reads TGCGCCAGCAGCCGGCTGTGGACTAGCGGATCCACAGATACGCAGTATTTT.

The chain is built from TRBV19 and TRBJ1-1, with D unclear. V was trimmed by 5 bases and J by 0 bases, leaving 10 bases between them. CDR1 and CDR2 from the germline V gene are LNHDA and SQIVND (reference sequence). The CDR3 length is 14 residues. CDR3 protein: CASSPLGMNTEAFF. The DNA of the CDR3 is TGTGCCAGTAGTCCACTGGGCATGAACACTGAAGCTTTCTTT.

The chain couples TRBV15 to TRBJ2-7; tentatively, D is TRBD2 (5 bases). V was shortened by 1 base and J by 7 bases, with 5 bases between the two germline ends. Per germline, CDR1 LNHNV and CDR2 YYDKDF (reference sequence). The CDR3 spans 11 residues. CDR3 coding DNA: TGTGCCACCAGCAGAGGAGGGGAGCAGTACTTC. Translated, it gives CATSRGGEQYF.

The chain recombines TRBV11-2 with TRBJ2-1, with TRBD1 matching 7 bases. Germline V lookup: CDR1 SGHAT, CDR2 FQNNGV. V lost 4 bases, J lost 3 bases, and 6 bases stayed unmatched. This CDR3 has 15 residues. The CDR3 bases are TGTGCCAGCAGCTATACAGGGGATGACTACAATGAGCAGTTCTTC. Translated: CASSYTGDDYNEQFF.

The genes are TRBV5-4 and TRBJ2-7, with D possibly matching TRBD2 (7 bases). Trimming pared 3 bases from V and 6 bases from J, leaving 13 bases between. Germline values: CDR1 SGHNT, CDR2 YYREEE (reference sequence). This CDR3 is 13 amino acids long. As DNA, the CDR3 is TGTGCCAGCAGCTGGGGGGGGCGAGGCGAGCAGTACTTC. This encodes CASSWGGRGEQYF.

The chain joins TRBV27 to TRBJ2-1, with 13 positions matching TRBD2. Per germline, CDR1 MNHEY and CDR2 SMNVEV (reference sequence). V lost 4 bases to trimming and J lost 6 bases; unmatched junction nucleotides: 3. This CDR3 has 15 residues. DNA of the CDR3: TGTGCCAGCAGTTCAAGGACTAGCGGGAGCAATGAGCAGTTCTTC. It is translated as CASSSRTSGSNEQFF.

The V gene is TRBV29-1, the J gene TRBJ1-5; no definite D call. This CDR3 is 14 amino acids long. Germline V gene data show CDR1 as SQVTM and CDR2 as ANQGSEA. Trimming removed 4 bases from V and 0 bases from J, with 10 bases in between. The CDR3 here is CSVGESNSNQPQHF. In DNA form, the CDR3 reads TGCAGCGTTGGGGAGTCGAATAGCAATCAGCCCCAGCATTTT.